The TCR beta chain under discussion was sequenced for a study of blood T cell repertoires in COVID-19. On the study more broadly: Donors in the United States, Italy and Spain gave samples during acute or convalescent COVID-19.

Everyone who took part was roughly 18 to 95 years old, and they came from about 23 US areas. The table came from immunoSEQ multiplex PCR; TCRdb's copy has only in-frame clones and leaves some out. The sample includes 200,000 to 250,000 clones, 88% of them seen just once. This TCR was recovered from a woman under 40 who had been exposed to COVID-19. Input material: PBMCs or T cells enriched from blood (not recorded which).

The CDR3 region has the DNA TGTGCCAGCAGTTCCCAGTCCGTTCAGCCCCAGCATTTT. Its protein is CASSSQSVQPQHF. The rearrangement links TRBV28 to TRBJ1-5, with unresolved D. The CDR3 sequence is 13 residues long. Germline-derived CDR1 and CDR2 are MDHEN and SYDVKM. The V gene lost 4 bases and the J gene lost 6 bases, with 10 bases spanning the gap. Combining the CDR3 with reference TRBV28 and TRBJ1-5 gives the whole variable domain DVKVTQSSRYLVKRTGEKVFLECVQDMDHENMFWYRQDPGLGLRLIYFSYDVKMKEKGDIPEGYSVSREKKERFSLILESASTNQTSMYLCASSSQSVQPQHFGDGTRLSIL.